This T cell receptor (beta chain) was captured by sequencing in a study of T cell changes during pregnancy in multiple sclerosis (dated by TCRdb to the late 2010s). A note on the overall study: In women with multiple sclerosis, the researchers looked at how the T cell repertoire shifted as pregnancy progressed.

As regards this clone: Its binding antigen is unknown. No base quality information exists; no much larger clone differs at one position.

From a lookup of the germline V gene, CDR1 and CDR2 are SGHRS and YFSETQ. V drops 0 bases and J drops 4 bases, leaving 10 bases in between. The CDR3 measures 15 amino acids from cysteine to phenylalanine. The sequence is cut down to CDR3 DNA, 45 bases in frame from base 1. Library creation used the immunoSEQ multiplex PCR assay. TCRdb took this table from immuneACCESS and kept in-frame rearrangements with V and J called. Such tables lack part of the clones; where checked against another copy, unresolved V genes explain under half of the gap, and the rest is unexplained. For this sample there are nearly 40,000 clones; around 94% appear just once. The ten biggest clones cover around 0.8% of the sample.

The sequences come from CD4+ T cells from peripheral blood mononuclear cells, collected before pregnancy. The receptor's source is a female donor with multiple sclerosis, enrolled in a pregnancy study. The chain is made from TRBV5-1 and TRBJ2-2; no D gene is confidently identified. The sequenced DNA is TGCGCCAGCAGCTTGGGCGTCCCTGTCACCGGGGAGCTGTTTTTT. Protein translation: CASSLGVPVTGELFF. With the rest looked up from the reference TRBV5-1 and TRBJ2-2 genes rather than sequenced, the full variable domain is KAGVTQTPRYLIKTRGQQVTLSCSPISGHRSVSWYQQTPGQGLQFLFEYFSETQRNKGNFPGRFSGRQFSNSRSEMNVSTLELGDSALYLCASSLGVPVTGELFFGEGSRLTVL.